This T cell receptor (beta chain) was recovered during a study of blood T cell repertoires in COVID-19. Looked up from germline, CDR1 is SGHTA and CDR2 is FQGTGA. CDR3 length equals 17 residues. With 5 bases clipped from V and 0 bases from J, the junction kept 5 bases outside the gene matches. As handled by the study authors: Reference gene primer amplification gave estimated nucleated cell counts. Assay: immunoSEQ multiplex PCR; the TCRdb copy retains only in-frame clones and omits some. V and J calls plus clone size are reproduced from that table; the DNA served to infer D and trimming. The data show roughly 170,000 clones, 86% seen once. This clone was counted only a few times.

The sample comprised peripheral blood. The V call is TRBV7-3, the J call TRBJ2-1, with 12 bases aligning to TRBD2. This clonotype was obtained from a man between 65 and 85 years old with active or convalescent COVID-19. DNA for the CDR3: TGTGCCAGCAGCCGACTAGCGGGAGAGAGCTCCTACAATGAGCAGTTCTTC. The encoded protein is CASSRLAGESSYNEQFF.